This T cell receptor (beta chain) was found in a study of blood T cell repertoires in COVID-19 (dated by TCRdb to the early 2020s). For the study in its entirety: The collaborator samples originated in the United States, Italy and Spain and spanned the acute and convalescent phases of COVID-19. The repertoires were released in a freely available public database meant as a resource for research on the immune response to SARS-CoV-2. The material from the prospective study consisted of cDNA or gDNA derived from T cells, B-cell-depleted T cells, or PBMCs. Where available, HLA class I and class II types were obtained from metadata supplied by the sample provider rather than from assay-based typing. A de-identified subject ID, COVID-19 status, age in years and sex were almost always included in the sample metadata. The samples were drawn from the first 160 participants of the ongoing ImmuneRACE study and from roughly 1,300 subjects provided by 6 global collaborators. Deeply sampled blood TCRbeta repertoires from subjects exposed to, actively infected with, or recovered from COVID-19 were included in the dataset. Overall study results and their limits: The quantity of clinical and demographic metadata differed by source and by participant and was supplied without curation.

At one collaborating source in Seattle, patients were enrolled during active infection and were followed longitudinally through the course of disease. Collaborating institutions collected whole blood in K2EDTA tubes following their own protocols. Collaborator samples were shipped for TCRbeta analysis as frozen whole blood, isolated PBMCs, or DNA extracted from either sample type. The germline V gene gives CDR1 as SGHDT and CDR2 as YYEEEE. Deletion took 0 bases off V and 5 bases off J, with a span of 9 bases between the germline ends. From cysteine to phenylalanine, the CDR3 is 14 amino acids long. Here the CDR3 DNA is all that survives: 42 bases in frame from base 1. TCRbeta CDR3 regions were amplified from genomic DNA by means of the immunoSEQ Assay, a bias-controlled multiplex PCR. In the paper's pipeline: The number of nucleated cells in each sample was estimated by amplification of reference gene primers within the assay. To quantify the absolute abundance of each unique TCRbeta CDR3 rearrangement, sequence reads were collapsed and filtered. For each sample, productive Simpson clonality was calculated as the square root of Simpson's diversity index over productive rearrangements. In its TCRdb copy, this immuneACCESS table keeps in-frame sequences only and misses some clones. Where compared with another copy, unresolved V genes explain less than half of these, and the others have no known cause. D and trimming come from the DNA, and the V and J calls and clone size come from that table. The sample data list some 300,000 clones, and 85% to 90% of these were observed just once. 1.8% of the sample belongs to the ten largest clones.

As to this clone: The specificity of this receptor is unknown. Per-base quality was not reported, and no clone a single base away is much larger than it.

What was sequenced was peripheral blood. The sequence was obtained from a woman under 40 with COVID-19, enrolled during active disease. The V gene is TRBV5-6 and the J gene is TRBJ2-1; the D gene is perhaps TRBD1, on 5 matching bases. The DNA sequence is TGTGCCAGCAGCTTGGTTAGGGGTCACAATGAGCAGTTCTTC. Translated, this gives CASSLVRGHNEQFF.